A single sample is the source of the 18 T cell receptor beta chains below, sequenced in a study of T cell responses to AZD1222 COVID-19 vaccine. This table comes from immunoSEQ multiplex PCR, and its TCRdb copy is limited to in-frame clones, with some not included. Here the sample spans 160,000 or so clones, 85% to 90% being singletons. The source material was peripheral blood, sampled on day 0 of AZD1222 vaccination. These receptors all stem from an adult in good health.

V and J are TRBV4-3 and TRBJ2-1; D is possibly TRBD2 (6 bases). This CDR3 is built from 13 residues. V was pared by 4 bases and J by 7 bases, with 11 bases between. Germline V gene sequence: CDR1 LGHNA, CDR2 YSLEER. The CDR3 spells CASSPFGRNEQFF. In DNA form, the CDR3 reads TGCGCCAGCAGCCCTTTCGGGAGAAATGAGCAGTTCTTC.

The rearrangement joins TRBV3-1 (or the pseudogene TRBV3-2) to TRBJ2-1, with 8 bases that match TRBD2. CDR3 length: 16 residues. Germline V gene lookup returns CDR1 LGHDT and CDR2 YNNKEL (reference sequence). Unmatched junction bases numbered 8, after V lost 0 bases and J lost 7 bases. CDR3 DNA: TGTGCCAGCAGCCAAGAGCCGGGGGGGTATGGTAATGAGCAGTTCTTC. It is translated as CASSQEPGGYGNEQFF.

This clone was counted only a few times. The chain joins TRBV6-2 or TRBV6-3 to TRBJ2-5; D is unclear. The CDR3 has 14 residues. Germline V gene data show CDR1 as MNHEY and CDR2 as SVGEGT. Between the trimmed V and J ends, which lost 1 base and 1 base, there was a span of 7 bases. The CDR3 here is CASSYFPGQETQYF. The CDR3 DNA is TGTGCCAGCAGTTACTTCCCGGGCCAAGAGACCCAGTACTTC.

The chain combines TRBV7-2 with TRBJ1-1; D unclear. CDR3 length equals 15 residues. Trimming cost V 1 base and J 0 bases, with 9 bases left between them. Germline assignment: CDR1 SGHTA and CDR2 FQGNSA. CDR3 in DNA: TGTGCCAGCAGCTTAGGAGCAGCGATGAACACTGAAGCTTTCTTT. This translates into CASSLGAAMNTEAFF.

This clone was counted between two and nine times. The gene calls are TRBV4-2 and TRBJ2-1, with 10 bases that match TRBD1. CDR1 and CDR2 (germline): LGHNA, YNFKEQ. Losses at the gene ends were 1 base for V and 4 bases for J; bases not matched to a gene: 4. CDR3 length: 16 residues. The CDR3 loop is CASSQATGQGYNEQFF. The CDR3 DNA sequence: TGTGCCAGCAGCCAAGCCACGGGACAGGGGTACAATGAGCAGTTCTTC.

The chain employs TRBV29-1 and TRBJ1-4; D call uncertain. The CDR3 sequence is 12 residues long. The germline V and J ends were trimmed by 6 bases and 3 bases, with 8 bases remaining between them. CDR1 is SQVTM and CDR2 is ANQGSEA in the germline V gene. This CDR3 is CSVAAANEKLFF. The CDR3 DNA reads TGCAGCGTAGCTGCGGCTAATGAAAAACTGTTTTTT.

Only a few counts were recorded for this clone. The CDR3 spells CASSRGQGNTEAFF. The CDR3 DNA sequence: TGTGCCAGCAGCAGAGGACAGGGCAACACTGAAGCTTTCTTT. This chain links TRBV7-9 with TRBJ1-1; 8 nucleotides match TRBD1. Germline-derived CDR1 and CDR2 are SEHNR and FQNEAQ (reference sequence). The trim removed 5 bases at V and 2 bases at J, leaving 4 bases unmatched. This CDR3 spans 14 amino acids. Supplemented by reference TRBV7-9 and TRBJ1-1, the full variable domain reads DTGVSQNPRHKITKRGQNVTFRCDPISEHNRLYWYRQTLGQGPEFLTYFQNEAQLEKSRLLSDRFSAERPKGSFSTLEIQRTEQGDSAMYLCASSRGQGNTEAFFGQGTRLTVV.

This rearrangement joins TRBV10-3 to TRBJ2-3, with D perhaps matching TRBD2 (5 bases). The CDR3 length is 15 residues. CDR1 ENHRY and CDR2 SYGVKD come from the germline V gene. Trimming left V 2 bases short and J 2 bases short, with 11 bases between. The CDR3 sequence: CAISEVKGATDTQYF. CDR3 nucleotide sequence: TGTGCCATCAGTGAGGTGAAGGGAGCCACAGATACGCAGTATTTT.

This clone was recorded a few times. The chain combines TRBV7-9 with TRBJ1-4; D gene ambiguous. This CDR3 contains 16 residues. CDR1 SEHNR and CDR2 FQNEAQ come from the germline V gene (reference sequence). Trimming cost V 2 bases and J 4 bases, with 14 bases left between them. CDR3 sequence reads: CASSLLVSSLNEKLFF. As DNA, the CDR3 is TGTGCCAGCAGCTTACTTGTATCGAGCCTTAATGAAAAACTGTTTTTT.

V usage is TRBV14 and J usage is TRBJ1-1; no clear D gene. The CDR3 extends over 13 amino acids. Trimming cost V 1 base and J 11 bases, with 14 bases left between them. From germline, CDR1 is SGHDN and CDR2 FVKESK. For the CDR3, the DNA is TGTGCCAGCAGCCAAGGAACGAGGGAGGAGGCTTTCTTT. It codes for CASSQGTREEAFF.

The chain employs TRBV10-2 and TRBJ1-1; perhaps TRBD1 as D (5 bases). The length of the CDR3 is 14 residues. The germline V gene has CDR1 WSHSY and CDR2 SAAADI. Deletions cut 4 bases from V and 5 bases from J, with 14 bases between. CDR3 DNA: TGCGCCAGCAGTGCCACAGGTGGTATTACTGAAGCTTTCTTT. This translates into CASSATGGITEAFF.

The chain employs TRBV24-1 and TRBJ2-2, with D perhaps TRBD2 (5 bases). Germline V gene sequence: CDR1 KGHDR, CDR2 SFDVKD. Trimming took 7 bases from V and 2 from J, leaving 10 bases between them. The CDR3 loop spans 14 amino acids. The CDR3: CATRRADNTGELFF. The CDR3 region has the DNA TGTGCCACCAGGCGGGCTGACAACACCGGGGAGCTGTTTTTT.

This clone has just one count. The rearrangement joins TRBV6-5 to TRBJ1-1, with D perhaps TRBD1 (5 bases). The CDR3 covers 14 residues. V was pared by 2 bases and J by 5 bases, with 12 bases between. Germline-derived CDR1 and CDR2 are MNHEY and SVGAGI. The CDR3 bases are TGTGCCAGCAGTTACAGAGGGGTAGCGACTGAAGCTTTCTTT. Residues: CASSYRGVATEAFF.

This chain connects TRBV19 to TRBJ2-3, with TRBD2 as a possible D gene (6 bases). Germline V gene sequence: CDR1 LNHDA, CDR2 SQIVND (reference sequence). There are 18 residues in the CDR3. Trimming pared 0 bases from V and 4 bases from J, leaving 20 bases between. Here the CDR3 DNA reads TGTGCCAGTAGTATAGACCGGGGGATAGCGAGAAGGGCAGATACGCAGTATTTT. This sequence encodes CASSIDRGIARRADTQYF.

The chain is built from TRBV19 and TRBJ2-1; D call uncertain. This CDR3 spans 15 amino acids. The V gene's germline CDR1 is LNHDA and CDR2 SQIVND (reference sequence). Trimming left V 10 bases short and J 5 bases short, with 21 bases between. Written as DNA, the CDR3 is TGTGCCACCCACAACGGCGGAGCTTCCGACAATGAGCAGTTCTTC. Amino acids: CATHNGGASDNEQFF.

This sequence joins TRBV29-1 and TRBJ1-4; D is possibly TRBD1 (5 bases). The CDR3 runs to 14 residues. Germline V lookup: CDR1 SQVTM, CDR2 ANQGSEA. Between the trimmed V and J ends, which lost 4 bases and 0 bases, there was a span of 9 bases. Here the CDR3 reads CSVADSSTNEKLFF. DNA of the CDR3: TGCAGCGTTGCCGACAGCTCAACTAATGAAAAACTGTTTTTT.

The chain joins TRBV28 to TRBJ1-5; the match to TRBD1 covers 7 bases. The CDR3 covers 15 residues. Germline trimming cut 3 bases from V and 3 bases from J; bases unmatched to any gene: 5. Germline V gives CDR1 MDHEN, CDR2 SYDVKM. CDR3: CASSFPGGNNQPQHF. The CDR3, as DNA: TGTGCCAGCAGTTTTCCAGGGGGGAACAATCAGCCCCAGCATTTT.

The rearrangement joins TRBV6-1 to TRBJ2-7, with TRBD2 matching 12 bases. V lost 3 bases, J lost 3 bases, and 3 bases stayed unmatched. The germline V gene encodes CDR1 MNHNS and CDR2 SASEGT. The CDR3 runs to 15 residues. This CDR3 is CASSETSGGHYEQYV. The CDR3 coding sequence is TGTGCCAGCAGTGAGACTAGCGGGGGCCACTACGAGCAGTACGTC.